This T cell receptor beta chain was observed in a study of Graves' ophthalmopathy and Graves' hyperthyroidism. This clonotype was found a few times. CDR1 and CDR2 from the germline V gene are MNHEY and SMNVEV (reference sequence). The CDR3 totals 13 residues. With 4 bases removed from V and 7 bases from J, the gap between germline ends came to 13 bases. For repertoire sequencing, the TCR beta CDR3 regions were amplified from RNA transcripts. Amplification began with first-round RT-PCR using HTBI primers, then second-round multiplex PCR was performed. MiXCR, applied by TCRdb to the multiplex PCR reads, yields one record per CDR3 protein. Among over a million distinct CDR3 sequences listed, about 38% were seen once.

Source material: peripheral blood or thyroid tissue (not recorded which). This rearrangement joins TRBV27 to TRBJ1-2; D is unresolved. The source of this sequence is an adult man with Graves' hyperthyroidism. Here the CDR3 DNA reads TGTGCCAGCAGTTCTGACGTGGTGCGTGGCTACACCTTC. Amino acid sequence: CASSSDVVRGYTF.